The 6 T cell receptor beta chains presented below share a single source sample, sequenced in a study of T cell responses to AZD1222 COVID-19 vaccine. Sequencing was performed with immunoSEQ multiplex PCR; in TCRdb, only in-frame clones are kept and a portion is missing. The sample shows roughly 100,000 clones, 85% to 90% of them seen only once. Sequenced material: peripheral blood, taken on day 0 of AZD1222 vaccination. All receptors come from an adult in good health.

By its share, this clone is medium-sized. The rearrangement joins TRBV28 to TRBJ2-1; no clear D gene. Germline-derived CDR1 and CDR2 are MDHEN and SYDVKM. V lost 1 base and J 14 bases, leaving 18 bases between the germline ends. The CDR3 spans 14 residues. CDR3 residues: CASSLFAGSAGEFF. The DNA for the CDR3 is TGTGCCAGCAGTTTATTCGCCGGCTCGGCTGGCGAGTTCTTC.

This clone has just one count. CDR3 in amino acids: CATSDSDREQYF. For the CDR3, the DNA is TGTGCCACCAGTGACTCCGACAGAGAGCAGTACTTC. The chain carries TRBV24-1 and TRBJ2-7, with D possibly matching TRBD1 (5 bases). Germline V CDR1 and CDR2: KGHDR, SFDVKD. This CDR3 is built from 12 residues. V dropped 4 bases and J dropped 7 bases, with 10 bases sitting between them.

Here the CDR3 DNA reads TGTGCCAGCAGCCCCCTGGGGGAGGAGGGCTACACCTTC. The encoded protein is CASSPLGEEGYTF. The genes are TRBV7-9 and TRBJ1-2, with D perhaps TRBD1 (5 bases). Deletions cut 5 bases from V and 8 bases from J, with 15 bases between. Germline V gene lookup returns CDR1 SEHNR and CDR2 FQNEAQ (reference sequence). There are 13 residues in the CDR3.

V is TRBV6-4 and J is TRBJ1-1; TRBD1 agrees at 10 bases. V dropped 6 bases and J dropped 6; count of bases not matched to a gene: 7. Germline-derived CDR1 and CDR2 are MRHNA and SNTAGT. This CDR3 is built from 14 residues. CDR3 region: CASRRDGTGAEAFF. The CDR3 nucleotides read TGTGCCAGCAGAAGGGACGGGACAGGGGCTGAAGCTTTCTTT.

This chain uses TRBV11-3 with TRBJ2-1; TRBD2 might be the D (5 bases). Germline V gives CDR1 SGHNT, CDR2 YENEEA. The CDR3 runs to 15 residues. Trimming pared 1 base from V and 0 bases from J, leaving 7 bases between. The CDR3 spells CASSLAEASYNEQFF. The CDR3 region has the DNA TGTGCCAGCAGCTTAGCGGAGGCCTCCTACAATGAGCAGTTCTTC. The full variable domain, completed using reference TRBV11-3 and TRBJ2-1, is EAGVVQSPRYKIIEKKQPVAFWCNPISGHNTLYWYLQNLGQGPELLIRYENEEAVDDSQLPKDRFSAERLKGVDSTLKIQPAELGDSAVYLCASSLAEASYNEQFFGPGTRLTVL.

V gene TRBV6-5 combines with J gene TRBJ1-2; 9 bases fit TRBD1. CDR1 is MNHEY and CDR2 is SVGAGI in the germline V gene. The CDR3 loop spans 14 amino acids. V shed 0 bases and J 8 bases; nucleotides not matched to a gene: 4. The CDR3 DNA reads as TGTGCCAGCAGTTACTCGACAGGGGGGGGCGGCTACACCTTC. Translating it yields CASSYSTGGGGYTF.